Listed here are 16 T cell receptor beta chains from one sample, sequenced in a study of blood T cells in healthy people across ages. Primed by a sample-barcoded 5' primer and a J-beta primer mix, a second PCR proceeded for roughly 7 to 11 cycles. TCRdb redid the calling of the 5' RACE reads with MiXCR, one entry per CDR3 protein. The table shows 1.5 million to 2 million distinct CDR3 sequences, with 28% occurring only once. Sequenced material: blood. These receptors were taken from a woman aged 25 to 45 in good health.

The rearrangement uses TRBV9 and TRBJ2-3; D could derive from TRBD1 or TRBD2 (5 bases each). Trimming removed 4 bases at V and 2 bases at J, with 23 bases between. Germline CDR1 reads SGDLS; CDR2 reads YYNGEE. The CDR3 covers 18 residues. CDR3 sequence (DNA): TGTGCCAGCAGCACCTCTCCCGGGACCCACCTCCCCACAGATACGCAGTATTTT. This codes for CASSTSPGTHLPTDTQYF. The entire variable domain, with the rest obtained from reference TRBV9 and TRBJ2-3, is as follows: DSGVTQTPKHLITATGQRVTLRCSPRSGDLSVYWYQQSLDQGLQFLIQYYNGEERAKGNILERFSAQQFPDLHSELNLSSLELGDSALYFCASSTSPGTHLPTDTQYFGPGTRLTVL.

This clonotype showed up just a few times. The J gene is TRBJ2-4, the V gene TRBV14, with 7 bases matching TRBD2. V was clipped by 0 bases and J by 10 bases; unmatched bases: 9. CDR1 SGHDN and CDR2 FVKESK come from the germline V gene. There are 15 residues in the CDR3. CDR3: CASSQDLPGGRIQYF. In DNA, the CDR3 is TGTGCCAGCAGCCAAGATCTTCCCGGGGGGAGGATTCAGTACTTC.

This clonotype showed up just a few times. The chain employs TRBV20-1 and TRBJ1-2; TRBD1 might be the D (6 bases). The germline V gene encodes CDR1 DFQATT and CDR2 SNEGSKA (reference sequence). V dropped 5 bases and J dropped 1 base, with 20 bases sitting between them. This CDR3 region has 16 residues. CDR3 in amino acids: CSARSRGAENNYGYTF. The CDR3 bases are TGCAGTGCTCGATCCCGGGGGGCCGAGAATAACTATGGCTACACCTTC.

The V and J genes are TRBV20-1 and TRBJ2-7; D is perhaps TRBD2 (6 bases). The V end lost 2 bases, the J end lost 6 bases, and 17 bases lay between the germline ends. Germline assignment: CDR1 DFQATT and CDR2 SNEGSKA (reference sequence). The CDR3 is 14 residues long. The CDR3 DNA is TGCAGTGCTAGACACATTGGGACTTGGGGCGAGCAGTACTTC. Amino acid sequence: CSARHIGTWGEQYF.

The chain combines TRBV6-2 or TRBV6-3 with TRBJ2-1, with 13 bases matching TRBD2. J was trimmed by 6 bases and V by 4 bases; bases with no gene match: 6. CDR1 is MNHEY and CDR2 is SVGEGT in the germline V gene. The CDR3 length is 16 residues. CDR3 nucleotide sequence: TGTGCCAGCAGTTCAGGAAGACTAGCGGGAGGCAATGAGCAGTTCTTC. Translation: CASSSGRLAGGNEQFF.

The chain couples TRBV24-1 to TRBJ1-1; TRBD1 might be the D (5 bases). V was shortened by 5 bases and J by 5 bases, with 23 bases between the two germline ends. In germline, CDR1 is KGHDR, CDR2 SFDVKD. This CDR3 comprises 17 residues. CDR3 sequence (DNA): TGTGCCACCAGTGCCGGAGCCCGGGACTTAGGGGATACTGAAGCTTTCTTT. Residues: CATSAGARDLGDTEAFF.

This clonotype has more than one count but fewer than ten. At one of its ends the junction is not consistent with the germline gene, which may arise from a read error. V usage is TRBV6-2 or TRBV6-3 and J usage is TRBJ1-2; 8 nucleotides line up with TRBD1. The CDR3 runs 13 residues. Germline CDR1 and CDR2: MNHEY and SVGEGT. The CDR3: CAGSSTGGYGYTF. In DNA form, the CDR3 reads TGTGCCGGCAGTTCTACAGGGGGCTATGGCTACACCTTC.

This clonotype was counted at least ten times. V usage is TRBV29-1 and J usage is TRBJ2-1; the D call may be TRBD1 or TRBD2 (6 bases each). V lost 7 bases and J lost 6, with 16 bases in between. This CDR3 has 13 residues. The germline V gene has CDR1 SQVTM and CDR2 ANQGSEA. The CDR3 here is CSGRGLLLNEQFF. CDR3 sequence (DNA): TGCAGCGGCCGGGGGCTCCTCCTCAATGAGCAGTTCTTC.

The table lists this clonotype with a few counts. The chain is built from TRBV29-1 and TRBJ2-1, with 8 bases matching TRBD2. From germline, CDR1 is SQVTM and CDR2 ANQGSEA. This CDR3 region has 10 residues. The CDR3 sequence is CGGGYNEQFF. In DNA form, the CDR3 reads TGCGGCGGGGGGTACAATGAGCAGTTCTTC.

This clonotype appeared a few times. V usage is TRBV5-1 and J usage is TRBJ1-4; 7 bases fit TRBD1. Germline-derived CDR1 and CDR2 are SGHRS and YFSETQ. The CDR3 has 15 residues. With V trimmed by 0 bases and J by 6 bases, 5 bases remained unmatched. CDR3 protein: CASSLDAGGYEKLFF. The CDR3 DNA follows: TGCGCCAGCAGCTTGGATGCAGGGGGATATGAAAAACTGTTTTTT.

This chain links TRBV3-1 with TRBJ2-2; possibly TRBD1 or TRBD2 for D (6 bases each). CDR3 length equals 15 residues. V lost 8 bases to trimming and J lost 3 bases, with 16 bases between them. CDR1 and CDR2 (germline): LGHDT, YNNKEL (reference sequence). The CDR3: CASRGLPGHTGELFF. As DNA, the CDR3 is TGTGCCAGCCGGGGGCTACCAGGTCACACCGGGGAGCTGTTTTTT.

This chain joins TRBV7-9 and TRBJ2-2; D not certain. From germline, CDR1 is SEHNR and CDR2 FQNEAQ (reference sequence). With 5 bases removed from V and 5 bases from J, the gap between germline ends came to 15 bases. The CDR3 has 15 amino acids. The CDR3 bases are TGTGCCAGCAGCCCTATTTCAACATATACCGGGGAGCTGTTTTTT. Encoded protein: CASSPISTYTGELFF.

This chain joins TRBV20-1 and TRBJ2-5, with D possibly being TRBD2 (7 bases). V dropped 5 bases and J dropped 11 bases, with 27 bases sitting between them. Germline V gives CDR1 DFQATT, CDR2 SNEGSKA (reference sequence). CDR3 length: 15 residues. The CDR3 DNA follows: TGCAGTGCTGGGGGGGGTAACCAGGGGCGTAATGAGCAGTACTTC. Translated: CSAGGGNQGRNEQYF.

This clonotype was recorded many times. The V and J genes are TRBV5-1 and TRBJ2-4, with 9 positions matching TRBD2. This CDR3 is 17 amino acids long. The V and J ends lost 0 bases and 8 bases, in that order; junction bases with no gene match: 12. The germline V gene has CDR1 SGHRS and CDR2 YFSETQ. The CDR3 nucleotides read TGCGCCAGCAGCTTGGAGGTGCGGGGGGGAGCTGGGGACATTCAGTACTTC. It specifies CASSLEVRGGAGDIQYF.

This clonotype was counted ten times or more. The V gene is TRBV10-3, the J gene TRBJ1-2; TRBD1 is a possible D gene (5 bases). Trimming stripped 2 bases from V and 8 bases from J, with 12 bases between. There are 13 residues in the CDR3. Germline CDR1 is ENHRY and CDR2 is SYGVKD. The CDR3, as DNA: TGTGCCATCAGTGAGGTCGGGAGGGACGGCTACACCTTC. Translating gives CAISEVGRDGYTF.

This clonotype was counted a few times. The chain links TRBV7-9 to TRBJ2-5, with TRBD2 matching 11 bases. CDR3 length: 14 residues. Trimming cost V 5 bases and J 7 bases; bases outside gene matches: 6. The germline gives CDR1 SEHNR, CDR2 FQNEAQ (reference sequence). Written as DNA, the CDR3 is TGTGCCAGCAGCCAACTAGCGGGGGCGGGGACCCAGTACTTC. This encodes CASSQLAGAGTQYF.